These 2 T cell receptor beta chains originate from one sample sequenced in a study of blood T cell repertoires in COVID-19. Libraries were prepared by immunoSEQ multiplex PCR; TCRdb keeps only in-frame clonotypes and omits some of them. The data hold approximately 89,000 clones, with 80% observed a single time. The sample was peripheral blood. The receptors were gathered from a human donor in a cohort sampled during active COVID-19.

The chain recombines TRBV6-5 with TRBJ2-7, with 9 bases identical to TRBD1. V was clipped by 7 bases and J by 7 bases; unmatched bases: 11. This CDR3 comprises 14 residues. CDR1 is MNHEY and CDR2 is SVGAGI in the germline V gene. The CDR3 nucleotides are TGTGCCAGCAACCCGGGACAGGGCTATTGGGAGCAGTACTTC. Amino acid sequence: CASNPGQGYWEQYF.

J is TRBJ2-7 and V is TRBV19; 8 bases match TRBD1. The CDR3 has 15 amino acids. The V gene's germline CDR1 is LNHDA and CDR2 SQIVND (reference sequence). V shed 6 bases and J 2 bases; nucleotides not matched to a gene: 9. The DNA of the CDR3 is TGTGCCAGTAGGAACCAGGGGGCCGGGGCCTACGAGCAGTACTTC. Amino acids: CASRNQGAGAYEQYF.